These 32 T cell receptor beta chains were all obtained from the same sample, sequenced in a study of blood T cells in healthy people across ages. It was with a sample-barcoded 5' primer and a J-beta primer mix that a second PCR of roughly 7 to 12 cycles was run. TCRdb re-derived calls from the 5' RACE reads in MiXCR, one entry per CDR3 protein. The sample carries 1,100,000 or so distinct CDR3 sequences, under 55% recorded once. Source material: blood. The source of these receptors is an older woman in good health.

This clonotype appeared many times. The V gene is TRBV7-2, the J gene TRBJ2-4; tentative D call: TRBD2 (6 bases). Germline lookup yields CDR1 SGHTA and CDR2 FQGNSA. The V end lost 2 bases, the J end lost 15 bases, and 17 bases lay between the germline ends. This CDR3 has 13 amino acids. The CDR3 loop reads CASSLKIGGTGYF. The CDR3 DNA follows: TGTGCCAGCAGCTTAAAAATAGGCGGGACGGGGTACTTC.

The sample holds a few counts of this clonotype. The CDR3 DNA sequence: TGTGCCAGCAGTTCTACAGGGACGAACACTGAAGCTTTCTTT. It yields the protein CASSSTGTNTEAFF. The gene calls are TRBV7-9 and TRBJ1-1, with TRBD1 as a possible D gene (6 bases). CDR1 SEHNR and CDR2 FQNEAQ come from the germline V gene (reference sequence). The CDR3 is made up of 14 amino acids. With 6 bases removed from V and 1 base from J, the gap between germline ends came to 12 bases.

This clonotype came up many times. The chain has TRBV20-1 and TRBJ2-7, with a possible D match to TRBD2 (5 bases). Trimming shortened V by 3 bases and J by 4 bases, and 7 bases separated the two germline ends. Germline CDR1 and CDR2: DFQATT and SNEGSKA (reference sequence). CDR3 length: 11 residues. Here the CDR3 DNA reads TGCAGTGCTAGTACGGGGTACGAGCAGTACTTC. Translating it yields CSASTGYEQYF.

This sequence joins TRBV9 and TRBJ2-3, with D perhaps being TRBD1 or TRBD2 (5 bases each). CDR3 length equals 17 residues. Trimming left V 0 bases short and J 3 bases short, with 17 bases between. Germline V CDR1 and CDR2: SGDLS, YYNGEE. In DNA, the CDR3 is TGTGCCAGCAGCGTAGAAGGGGTGGGGGACCCAACAGATACGCAGTATTTT. It is translated as CASSVEGVGDPTDTQYF. The whole variable domain, remainder taken from reference TRBV9 and TRBJ2-3, is DSGVTQTPKHLITATGQRVTLRCSPRSGDLSVYWYQQSLDQGLQFLIQYYNGEERAKGNILERFSAQQFPDLHSELNLSSLELGDSALYFCASSVEGVGDPTDTQYFGPGTRLTVL.

This rearrangement joins TRBV27 to TRBJ2-2; 7 bases match TRBD2. After removal of 0 bases from V and 5 bases from J, the junction contained 9 bases not matched to a gene. CDR3 length equals 17 residues. Germline V gene data show CDR1 as MNHEY and CDR2 as SMNVEV (reference sequence). DNA of the CDR3: TGTGCCAGCAGTTTATCGGGCAGCGGGACGGGGACCGGGGAGCTGTTTTTT. Translated: CASSLSGSGTGTGELFF.

This clonotype was seen only a few times. The chain is built from TRBV18 and TRBJ2-7; TRBD2 matches at 9 bases. Germline V gene data show CDR1 as KGHSH and CDR2 as LQKENI. The CDR3 length is 16 residues. Trimming removed 1 base from V and 2 bases from J; junction bases left unmatched: 6. The CDR3 reads CASSPLRLADTYEQYF. As DNA, the CDR3 is TGTGCCAGCTCACCACTGAGACTAGCGGATACCTACGAGCAGTACTTC.

The CDR3 protein is CASSLTGGPRETQYF. In DNA form, the CDR3 reads TGTGCCAGCAGCTTAACGGGAGGGCCGAGAGAGACCCAGTACTTC. V gene TRBV11-2 combines with J gene TRBJ2-5, with 8 bases aligning to TRBD2. The CDR3 is made up of 15 amino acids. Germline CDR1 is SGHAT and CDR2 is FQNNGV. The V gene end was trimmed by 2 bases and the J gene end by 4 bases; junction bases not matched to a gene: 6.

V and J are TRBV5-1 and TRBJ2-5; D perhaps matches TRBD1 (5 bases). Germline CDR1 reads SGHRS; CDR2 reads YFSETQ. V lost 3 bases and J 5 bases, leaving 20 bases between the germline ends. This CDR3 comprises 16 residues. CDR3 residues: CASSWAPDTPGETQYF. The CDR3 DNA reads TGCGCCAGCAGCTGGGCCCCGGACACCCCAGGGGAGACCCAGTACTTC.

The chain employs TRBV12-3 or TRBV12-4 and TRBJ2-1; possible D gene TRBD2, 6 bases. CDR3 length: 14 amino acids. V was pared by 6 bases and J by 9 bases, with 18 bases between. The CDR3 sequence is CASRRLGGRGEQFF. The CDR3 DNA follows: TGTGCCAGCAGGAGACTAGGAGGTCGCGGTGAGCAGTTCTTC.

The J gene is TRBJ2-1, the V gene TRBV20-1; D is tentatively TRBD1 or TRBD2 (6 bases each). The better agreement between TRBJ2-7 and the DNA end casts doubt on the J call. The CDR3 loop spans 14 amino acids. CDR1 and CDR2 from the germline V gene are DFQATT and SNEGSKA (reference sequence). CDR3 in amino acids: CSAVLSGADNEQYF. CDR3 nucleotide sequence: TGCAGTGCTGTCCTTTCGGGGGCGGACAATGAGCAGTACTTC.

Regarding this clonotype: Being one base from a much bigger clone, this may be a read error. J is TRBJ2-1 and V is TRBV7-9; D may be TRBD2 (6 bases). Trimming left V 2 bases short and J 9 bases short, with 20 bases between. Germline V lookup: CDR1 SEHNR, CDR2 FQNEAQ (reference sequence). The CDR3 length is 16 residues. CDR3 sequence: CASSLTAGLRGGEQFF. The CDR3 DNA sequence: TGTGCCAGCAGCTTAACGGCGGGATTGAGGGGCGGTGAGCAGTTCTTC.

V is TRBV3-1 and J is TRBJ2-1; D is uncertain. The CDR3 is 13 residues long. V lost 10 bases and J 9 bases, leaving 19 bases between the germline ends. The germline gives CDR1 LGHDT, CDR2 YNNKEL (reference sequence). CDR3: CATEAALDGEQFF. CDR3 nucleotide sequence: TGTGCCACCGAGGCCGCCCTGGACGGTGAGCAGTTCTTC.

This clonotype came up a few times. The gene calls are TRBV27 and TRBJ2-5; a possible D gene is TRBD2 (7 bases). Trimming pared 1 base from V and 1 base from J, leaving 10 bases between. The germline gives CDR1 MNHEY, CDR2 SMNVEV (reference sequence). The CDR3 contains 15 residues. CDR3 residues: CASSLWGGPQETQYF. Written as DNA, the CDR3 is TGTGCCAGCAGTTTATGGGGGGGCCCCCAAGAGACCCAGTACTTC.

V gene TRBV4-1 combines with J gene TRBJ2-1; D tentatively reads TRBD1 or TRBD2 (6 bases each). CDR3 length equals 16 residues. The germline V gene encodes CDR1 MGHRA and CDR2 YSYEKL. Trimming took off 0 bases at V and 10 bases at J, with 19 bases between the two ends. CDR3 protein: CASSQDPGQGSGEQFF. For the CDR3, the DNA is TGCGCCAGCAGCCAAGATCCGGGTCAGGGGAGCGGGGAGCAGTTCTTC.

This clonotype has more than one count but fewer than ten. This chain links TRBV12-3 or TRBV12-4 with TRBJ2-5; 10 bases match TRBD1. Trimming cost V 5 bases and J 5 bases; bases outside gene matches: 5. The CDR3 has 14 amino acids. The CDR3 coding sequence is TGTGCCAGCAGTCGGGACAGGGGCATCGAGACCCAGTACTTC. It yields the protein CASSRDRGIETQYF.

This clonotype was seen more than once but under ten times. The chain couples TRBV9 to TRBJ2-1; perhaps TRBD2 as D (6 bases). Trimming removed 1 base from V and 6 bases from J, with 17 bases in between. The CDR3 runs to 16 residues. Germline V CDR1 and CDR2: SGDLS, YYNGEE. The CDR3 loop reads CASSVRTAGTSNEQFF. The CDR3 DNA follows: TGTGCCAGCAGCGTAAGGACCGCCGGGACTTCCAATGAGCAGTTCTTC. The full variable domain, with the rest looked up from reference TRBV9 and TRBJ2-1, is DSGVTQTPKHLITATGQRVTLRCSPRSGDLSVYWYQQSLDQGLQFLIQYYNGEERAKGNILERFSAQQFPDLHSELNLSSLELGDSALYFCASSVRTAGTSNEQFFGPGTRLTVL.

Worth noting for this clonotype: A much larger clone lies a single base off, so this may be a read error. The gene calls are TRBV7-2 and TRBJ2-5; D is uncertain. Germline values: CDR1 SGHTA, CDR2 FQGNSA. This CDR3 is built from 14 residues. CDR3 protein: CASSLVPSKETRYF. The CDR3 DNA is TGTGCCAGCAGCTTAGTCCCTAGTAAGGAGACCCGGTACTTC.

The J gene is TRBJ2-1, the V gene TRBV6-1; 11 bases align to TRBD2. The germline V gene has CDR1 MNHNS and CDR2 SASEGT. This CDR3 is 16 amino acids long. V was clipped by 3 bases and J by 8 bases; unmatched bases: 9. CDR3 DNA sequence: TGTGCCAGCAGTGATTTTAGCGGGAGGGCCCTCCATGAGCAGTTCTTC. This translates into CASSDFSGRALHEQFF.

The J gene is TRBJ1-6, the V gene TRBV3-1; D call uncertain. Looked up from germline, CDR1 is LGHDT and CDR2 is YNNKEL (reference sequence). This CDR3 comprises 17 residues. V lost 0 bases and J lost 8, with 17 bases in between. CDR3 DNA sequence: TGTGCCAGCAGCCAAGAGGTTGGACTAGACGGGGATTCACCCCTCCACTTT. Amino acids: CASSQEVGLDGDSPLHF.

This sequence joins TRBV5-1 and TRBJ2-2; perhaps D is TRBD1 or TRBD2 (5 bases each). V lost 4 bases, J lost 5 bases, and 12 bases lay in between. CDR1 and CDR2 from the germline V gene are SGHRS and YFSETQ. The CDR3 sequence is 14 residues long. The CDR3 is CASSVGLATGELFF. CDR3 coding DNA: TGCGCCAGCAGCGTGGGGCTAGCTACCGGGGAGCTGTTTTTT.

The chain employs TRBV27 and TRBJ1-6; D call uncertain. The ends were cut back, 2 bases at V and 10 bases at J, with 12 bases in the middle. The CDR3 contains 14 residues. The V gene's germline CDR1 is MNHEY and CDR2 SMNVEV (reference sequence). In DNA, the CDR3 is TGTGCCAGCAGTTTAATCCTTTCCCGGTCACCCCTCCACTTT. Encoded protein: CASSLILSRSPLHF.

The chain is built from TRBV5-1 and TRBJ2-1; no definite D call. V was pared by 7 bases and J by 8 bases, with 10 bases between. The germline V gene encodes CDR1 SGHRS and CDR2 YFSETQ. The CDR3 extends over 11 amino acids. CDR3 in DNA: TGCGCCAGCCAGGCCTGGGATGAGCAGTTCTTC. Its protein is CASQAWDEQFF. The full variable domain, with the rest looked up from reference TRBV5-1 and TRBJ2-1, is KAGVTQTPRYLIKTRGQQVTLSCSPISGHRSVSWYQQTPGQGLQFLFEYFSETQRNKGNFPGRFSGRQFSNSRSEMNVSTLELGDSALYLCASQAWDEQFFGPGTRLTVL.

This chain connects TRBV30 to TRBJ2-7, with D possibly being TRBD1 (5 bases). The CDR3 is 12 residues long. The V and J ends lost 2 bases and 4 bases respectively, with 9 bases between them. CDR1 and CDR2 (germline): GTSNPN, SVGIG (reference sequence). In DNA, the CDR3 is TGTGCCTGGAGTTCGACAGCTTACGAGCAGTACTTC. Encoded protein: CAWSSTAYEQYF.

The rearrangement uses TRBV9 and TRBJ2-3, with TRBD2 identical over 8 bases. Germline V gives CDR1 SGDLS, CDR2 YYNGEE. V gave up 3 bases and J gave up 7 bases; unmatched junction bases: 19. This CDR3 comprises 18 residues. This chain's CDR3 is CASSADQSGTSPTNTQYF. The CDR3 nucleotides are TGTGCCAGCAGCGCCGACCAATCCGGGACTAGTCCTACAAATACGCAGTATTTT. The complete variable domain, with remaining parts taken from reference TRBV9 and TRBJ2-3, reads DSGVTQTPKHLITATGQRVTLRCSPRSGDLSVYWYQQSLDQGLQFLIQYYNGEERAKGNILERFSAQQFPDLHSELNLSSLELGDSALYFCASSADQSGTSPTNTQYFGPGTRLTVL.

The chain is built from TRBV11-2 and TRBJ2-5; D is tentatively TRBD1 or TRBD2 (5 bases each). This CDR3 contains 15 residues. The V gene's germline CDR1 is SGHAT and CDR2 FQNNGV. Trimming stripped 5 bases from V and 7 bases from J, with 20 bases between. The CDR3 region has the DNA TGTGCCAGCAGCGGCAACACCCGGACGAGGGGGACCCAGTACTTC. This codes for CASSGNTRTRGTQYF.

This clonotype was seen more than once but under ten times. This rearrangement joins TRBV20-1 to TRBJ2-3, with D unresolved. Germline CDR1 and CDR2: DFQATT and SNEGSKA (reference sequence). V dropped 5 bases and J dropped 7 bases, with 22 bases sitting between them. This CDR3 has 15 amino acids. The CDR3 reads CSASQIGPGVNTQYF. CDR3 nucleotides: TGCAGTGCTTCTCAAATAGGACCAGGAGTCAATACGCAGTATTTT.

The chain joins TRBV12-3 or TRBV12-4 to TRBJ1-1; D is unresolved. Trimming cost V 3 bases and J 4 bases, with 12 bases left between them. The CDR3 runs 14 residues. CDR3 coding DNA: TGTGCCAGCAGTTTCAGCCTTGAAGGCACTGAAGCTTTCTTT. Translating gives CASSFSLEGTEAFF.

V is TRBV27 and J is TRBJ2-7; D might be TRBD1 or TRBD2, each matching 5 bases. V was shortened by 6 bases and J by 4 bases, with 19 bases between the two germline ends. The CDR3 sequence is 15 residues long. The V gene's germline CDR1 is MNHEY and CDR2 SMNVEV (reference sequence). The CDR3: CASRINSGTTYEQYF. The CDR3 DNA reads as TGTGCCAGCAGAATCAATTCCGGGACCACTTACGAGCAGTACTTC.

The chain joins TRBV28 to TRBJ2-1; D is unclear. CDR3 length: 17 amino acids. V gave up 5 bases and J gave up 1 base, with 18 bases separating them. Germline values: CDR1 MDHEN, CDR2 SYDVKM. CDR3 in amino acids: CASSPSGVAISYNEQFF. CDR3 bases: TGTGCCAGCAGTCCTAGTGGAGTGGCGATTTCCTACAATGAGCAGTTCTTC. The whole variable domain, remainder taken from reference TRBV28 and TRBJ2-1, is DVKVTQSSRYLVKRTGEKVFLECVQDMDHENMFWYRQDPGLGLRLIYFSYDVKMKEKGDIPEGYSVSREKKERFSLILESASTNQTSMYLCASSPSGVAISYNEQFFGPGTRLTVL.

This chain links TRBV27 with TRBJ2-1; 15 nucleotides align to TRBD2. J gave up 7 bases and V 5 bases, and 6 bases lay outside the gene matches. Germline V gene data show CDR1 as MNHEY and CDR2 as SMNVEV (reference sequence). CDR3 size: 16 residues. The CDR3 spells CASSAGTSGRWNEQFF. In DNA form, the CDR3 reads TGTGCCAGCAGTGCCGGGACTAGCGGGAGGTGGAATGAGCAGTTCTTC.

Comment on this clonotype: This may be a read error: a much more frequent sequence differs by one nucleotide. J is TRBJ2-5 and V is TRBV20-1, with 11 bases that match TRBD2. Trimming took 4 bases from V and 13 from J; bases not matched to a gene: 20. CDR3 length: 16 amino acids. Germline values: CDR1 DFQATT, CDR2 SNEGSKA (reference sequence). The CDR3: CSAKGTSGPRPYERYF. In DNA, the CDR3 is TGCAGTGCTAAGGGGACTAGCGGTCCTCGGCCCTACGAGCGGTACTTC.

The rearrangement links TRBV10-3 to TRBJ1-2; TRBD1 aligns across 9 bases. The CDR3 totals 13 residues. Per the germline V gene, CDR1 is ENHRY and CDR2 is SYGVKD. After removal of 7 bases from V and 5 bases from J, the junction contained 5 bases not matched to a gene. CDR3 coding DNA: TGTGCCATCACCGAGGGACAGGGATATGGCTACACCTTC. Its translation is CAITEGQGYGYTF.